Listed here is a single TCR beta chain. Its specificity is not known. Other DNA sequences of this sample code for an identical CDR3. Positively selected for CCR7, the CD45RO-negative cells used as naive CD8 cells excluded terminally differentiated effector memory CD45RA+ cells. HIV-negative, healthy adults without recent acute infections or vaccinations were the donors. These data belong to a study of shared clonotypes between healthy human individuals. Using immunoSEQ multiplex PCR, the repertoire was profiled, and TCRdb retains in-frame clones only, with some absent. Among about 2.1 million clones, over 85% were seen once, and the ten largest hold approximately 1.6%. Study observations and caveats: Sorted-subset samples were not fully sequenced, rarefaction indicated. In contrast to clonotypes shared by all four donors, non-shared clonotypes had lower generation probabilities.

CDR3 length: 12 amino acids. V was clipped by 6 bases and J by 1 base, with 7 bases between them. Germline-derived CDR1 and CDR2 are MNHEY and SMNVEV (reference sequence). The chain couples TRBV27 to TRBJ2-7; D gene ambiguous. The sequenced sample consisted of naive CD8+ T cells from PBMCs. The sequence came from a man aged 18 to 30 in good health. Some clones in this sample may be carry-over from other donors' samples. The CDR3 coding sequence is TGTGCCAGCAGAGATTATTCCTACGAGCAGTACTTC. Its protein product is CASRDYSYEQYF.